Below, 17 T cell receptor beta chains from the same sample are listed, as sequenced in a study of blood T cell repertoires in COVID-19 (dated by TCRdb to 2018 to 2020). The library was generated by the immunoSEQ multiplex PCR assay. Here the immuneACCESS table is served through TCRdb, limited to in-frame sequences with V and J called. Missing clones are a known gap in these copies; in checked studies unresolved V genes cover under half, and the rest lacks a known reason. The sample table lists more than 65,000 clones, roughly 82% of them with a count of one. Around 21% of the sample goes to the ten largest clones. Sequencing was carried out using peripheral blood. Every receptor here comes from a woman aged 80 or over with active or convalescent COVID-19.

V gene TRBV7-2 combines with J gene TRBJ1-2; 7 bases are a match to TRBD1. From germline, CDR1 is SGHTA and CDR2 FQGNSA. Trimming cost V 8 bases and J 4 bases; bases outside gene matches: 13. CDR3 length: 15 amino acids. The CDR3: CASPGGFLTRYGYTF. Here the CDR3 DNA reads TGTGCCAGCCCAGGGGGATTCTTAACTCGCTATGGCTACACCTTC.

This chain joins TRBV19 and TRBJ2-2, with TRBD1 identical over 9 bases. CDR3 size: 16 residues. Looked up from germline, CDR1 is LNHDA and CDR2 is SQIVND (reference sequence). Trimming removed 5 bases from V and 4 bases from J; junction bases left unmatched: 8. CDR3 DNA sequence: TGTGCCAGTAGTGCCCCACAGGGGGCGGGCACCGGGGAGCTGTTTTTT. Translated: CASSAPQGAGTGELFF.

CDR3 nucleotides: TGCGCCAGCAGCCAGAGACCCGGGTTAGCGGGGTCCTACGAGCAGTACTTC. As protein: CASSQRPGLAGSYEQYF. V usage is TRBV4-1 and J usage is TRBJ2-7, with 8 positions matching TRBD2. The CDR3 has 17 residues. V lost 3 bases, J lost 1 base, and 11 bases stayed unmatched. Germline loops: CDR1 MGHRA, CDR2 YSYEKL.

The CDR3 DNA follows: TGTGCCAGCAGCTCACAAGGACACTCGAACACTGAAGCTTTCTTT. Its translation: CASSSQGHSNTEAFF. This chain uses TRBV11-2 with TRBJ1-1, with TRBD1 as a possible D gene (5 bases). CDR3 length equals 15 residues. The V end was cut by 4 bases, the J end by 1 base, with 13 bases between. Germline V gene lookup returns CDR1 SGHAT and CDR2 FQNNGV. The variable domain in full, with the rest retrieved from reference TRBV11-2 and TRBJ1-1, is EAGVAQSPRYKIIEKRQSVAFWCNPISGHATLYWYQQILGQGPKLLIQFQNNGVVDDSQLPKDRFSAERLKGVDSTLKIQPAKLEDSAVYLCASSSQGHSNTEAFFGQGTRLTVV.

This chain connects TRBV9 to TRBJ2-3, with 7 bases identical to TRBD2. Germline loops: CDR1 SGDLS, CDR2 YYNGEE. The ends lost 0 bases at V and 2 bases at J; junction bases unmatched: 6. The CDR3 has 16 residues. Written as DNA, the CDR3 is TGTGCCAGCAGCGTAGCGGGACTATCATACACAGATACGCAGTATTTT. Translating gives CASSVAGLSYTDTQYF. The full variable domain, its missing parts supplied by reference TRBV9 and TRBJ2-3, is DSGVTQTPKHLITATGQRVTLRCSPRSGDLSVYWYQQSLDQGLQFLIQYYNGEERAKGNILERFSAQQFPDLHSELNLSSLELGDSALYFCASSVAGLSYTDTQYFGPGTRLTVL.

The V call is TRBV5-1, the J call TRBJ1-1; D is unclear. Germline loops: CDR1 SGHRS, CDR2 YFSETQ. V was trimmed by 2 bases and J by 1 base, leaving 15 bases between them. The CDR3 is 16 amino acids. CDR3 nucleotides: TGCGCCAGCAGCTTATACCCCCAGACTACGAACACTGAAGCTTTCTTT. Amino acid sequence: CASSLYPQTTNTEAFF.

J is TRBJ2-5 and V is TRBV7-8, with D tentatively TRBD1 (6 bases). Germline CDR1 is SGHVS and CDR2 is FQNEAQ. V was shortened by 4 bases and J by 5 bases, with 11 bases between the two germline ends. The CDR3 has 13 amino acids. CDR3 DNA: TGTGCCAGCAGCTGGGACCAGGGGGAGACCCAGTACTTC. Its translation: CASSWDQGETQYF. The full variable domain, its missing parts supplied by reference TRBV7-8 and TRBJ2-5, is GAGVSQSPRYKVAKRGQDVALRCDPISGHVSLFWYQQALGQGPEFLTYFQNEAQLDKSGLPSDRFFAERPEGSVSTLKIQRTQQEDSAVYLCASSWDQGETQYFGPGTRLLVL.

The J gene is TRBJ2-2, the V gene TRBV3-1 (or the pseudogene TRBV3-2); 8 bases line up with TRBD1. Germline CDR1 is LGHDT and CDR2 is YNNKEL (reference sequence). The CDR3 runs to 14 residues. Losses at the gene ends were 6 bases for V and 4 bases for J; bases not matched to a gene: 4. The CDR3 region is CASRQGAGTGELFF. The CDR3 coding sequence is TGTGCCAGCAGGCAGGGGGCAGGCACCGGGGAGCTGTTTTTT.

V gene TRBV7-2 combines with J gene TRBJ1-5; D unclear. The CDR3 has 13 residues. Trimming cost V 5 bases and J 3 bases, with 8 bases left between them. Germline loops: CDR1 SGHTA, CDR2 FQGNSA. Here the CDR3 reads CASSLLINQPQHF. CDR3 sequence (DNA): TGTGCCAGCAGCCTTCTTATCAATCAGCCCCAGCATTTT.

This clone was found a few times. The rearrangement links TRBV28 to TRBJ1-6; 10 bases agree with TRBD1. Germline trimming cut 5 bases from V and 10 bases from J; bases unmatched to any gene: 11. CDR3 size: 16 residues. The V gene's germline CDR1 is MDHEN and CDR2 SYDVKM. The CDR3 DNA reads as TGTGCCAGCAGTCCAGGGGGACAGGGGCGTTACTCACCCCTCCACTTT. Amino acid sequence: CASSPGGQGRYSPLHF.

This clone was counted once. The chain combines TRBV28 with TRBJ2-1; 7 bases map to TRBD1. Germline-derived CDR1 and CDR2 are MDHEN and SYDVKM. The V gene end was trimmed by 5 bases and the J gene end by 10 bases; junction bases not matched to a gene: 5. The CDR3 has 12 amino acids. In DNA, the CDR3 is TGTGCCAGCAGTAAGGGGACAGCCGAGCAGTTCTTC. It translates to CASSKGTAEQFF.

The chain recombines TRBV3-1 (or the pseudogene TRBV3-2) with TRBJ2-3; D may be TRBD2 (5 bases). Per the germline V gene, CDR1 is LGHDT and CDR2 is YNNKEL (reference sequence). The V and J ends lost 1 base and 4 bases respectively, with 6 bases between them. The CDR3 runs 13 residues. CDR3 DNA: TGTGCCAGCAGCCAAGCGGGATCAGATACGCAGTATTTT. Translated, it gives CASSQAGSDTQYF.

This clone was recorded only once. The chain joins TRBV6-2 or TRBV6-3 to TRBJ1-5; possible D gene TRBD1, 6 bases. V gave up 5 bases and J gave up 6 bases, with 20 bases separating them. The CDR3 spans 16 residues. The germline V gene encodes CDR1 MNHEY and CDR2 SVGEGT. The CDR3 bases are TGTGCCAGCAGTCAACTATCCACAGGGTCGGGTCAGCCCCAGCATTTT. Translated: CASSQLSTGSGQPQHF.

The rearrangement links TRBV28 to TRBJ2-3; 11 positions agree with TRBD2. The CDR3 spans 15 residues. Germline trimming cut 6 bases from V and 6 bases from J; bases unmatched to any gene: 8. CDR1 MDHEN and CDR2 SYDVKM come from the germline V gene. This CDR3 is CASSYSGGAMDTQYF. CDR3 bases: TGTGCCAGCAGCTATAGCGGGGGGGCCATGGATACGCAGTATTTT.

This clone was recorded only once. J is TRBJ2-4 and V is TRBV6-4, with 10 bases identical to TRBD2. CDR3 size: 17 residues. Germline V lookup: CDR1 MRHNA, CDR2 SNTAGT. Trimming cost V 6 bases and J 2 bases; bases outside gene matches: 10. This chain's CDR3 is CASRPPSGGLSKNIQYF. CDR3 nucleotide sequence: TGTGCCAGCAGACCCCCTAGCGGGGGCCTTTCCAAAAACATTCAGTACTTC.

In this sample, this clone turned up a few times. V gene TRBV9 combines with J gene TRBJ2-2; 8 bases align to TRBD1. After removal of 4 bases from V and 7 bases from J, the junction contained 12 bases not matched to a gene. Germline V lookup: CDR1 SGDLS, CDR2 YYNGEE. The CDR3 sequence is 16 residues long. The CDR3 spells CASSTMTGVDHGELFF. As DNA, the CDR3 is TGTGCCAGCAGCACAATGACAGGGGTGGATCACGGGGAGCTGTTTTTT.

The V gene is TRBV4-3, the J gene TRBJ2-2; TRBD2 aligns across 10 bases. Trimming removed 0 bases from V and 7 bases from J; junction bases left unmatched: 11. The CDR3 spans 18 residues. The germline V gene encodes CDR1 LGHNA and CDR2 YSLEER. The CDR3 sequence: CASSQDVGVSGGIGELFF. The CDR3 DNA reads TGCGCCAGCAGCCAAGATGTCGGGGTTAGCGGGGGGATCGGGGAGCTGTTTTTT.